The T cell receptor (beta chain) described here comes from a study of tumor-infiltrating lymphocytes in primary liver carcinoma. Study at large: The study included patients who were men and women aged 30 to 69 years.

DNA and RNA were both co-extracted from approximately 20-30 mg of bulk tissue that had not been sorted. Priming with a constant-region primer yielded TCR beta cDNA from around 0.45 ug total RNA. Amplification in three nested multiplex PCR rounds with slightly modified ARM-PCR gave rise to TCR beta libraries. Each CDR3 protein gets one entry after TCRdb re-called the multiplex PCR reads with MiXCR. The sample records 95,000 to 100,000 distinct CDR3 sequences, more than 65% being singletons. Notes on this clonotype: Germline and junction disagree at one end, which may indicate a read error.

The sample consisted of liver tumor tissue from sampling region 2. Documented subset: tumor region T2, inferior pole. This clonotype was obtained from a woman in her fifties or sixties with primary liver carcinoma and hepatitis B virus infection.

For the CDR3, the DNA is TGCGCTAGCAGCCAAGTATTGGGACAGGGGGCATATTCACCCCTCTACTTT. Translating gives CASSQVLGQGAYSPLYF. This rearrangement joins TRBV4-1 to TRBJ1-6; 12 nucleotides align to TRBD1. This CDR3 comprises 17 residues. CDR1 MGHRA and CDR2 YSYEKL come from the germline V gene.